This TCR beta chain originates from a study of control samples from healthy donors and cancer patients. Assay used: immunoSEQ multiplex PCR; TCRdb lists only in-frame clones, some missing. Of tens of thousands of clones in the sample, about 93% were seen once. V gave up 4 bases and J gave up 5 bases; unmatched junction bases: 3. CDR1 and CDR2 (germline): LNHNV, YYDKDF (reference sequence). The CDR3 spans 14 residues. The V gene is TRBV15, the J gene TRBJ1-5; TRBD1 agrees at 9 bases. This sequence was found in a woman between 45 and 60 years old in good health. The specimen sequenced was blood. The CDR3 nucleotides are TGTGCCACCAGCAACGACAGGGGGTATCAGCCCCAGCATTTT. As protein: CATSNDRGYQPQHF.